The T cell receptor (beta chain) described here comes from a study of T-cell memory formation after mild COVID-19. TCRdb analysed the 5' RACE reads with MiXCR anew, one entry per CDR3 protein. The table shows about 320,000 distinct CDR3 sequences, with around 15% occurring only once. The trim removed 5 bases at V and 3 bases at J, leaving 9 bases unmatched. Germline lookup yields CDR1 SEHNR and CDR2 FQNEAQ (reference sequence). The CDR3 loop spans 15 amino acids. This TCR was recovered from a man aged 18 to 35 who had mild COVID-19 (a few samples of this study predate the infection). Cell type and time point are not known. Sequencing input: PBMCs or a T cell subset sorted from them (not recorded which). The gene calls are TRBV7-9 and TRBJ1-1, with 7 bases identical to TRBD1. As DNA, the CDR3 is TGTGCCAGCAGCCCGGCGAAGGGGGCTGACACTGAAGCTTTCTTT. Protein sequence: CASSPAKGADTEAFF.